This entry features one T cell receptor beta chain sequence. Alongside a J-beta primer mix, a sample-barcoded 5' primer served in a second PCR lasting about 7 to 11 cycles. Every cDNA molecule bore a tag from a template-switch adaptor containing 12 random nucleotides. Using its own MiXCR run on the 5' RACE reads, TCRdb lists one record per CDR3 protein. Found here are 600,000 to 1,000,000 distinct CDR3 sequences, around 25% of them singletons; the top ten hold roughly 3.5%. This record belongs to a study of blood T cells in healthy people across ages. This CDR3 region has 16 residues. The V gene lost 2 bases and the J gene lost 4 bases, with 17 bases spanning the gap. The germline gives CDR1 SEHNR, CDR2 FQNEAQ (reference sequence). In addition, the sample was reused for a study of T cells of mothers and their children. That work adds: Reads recorded for TCR beta CDR3 numbered over 9.5 million per mother and roughly 3 million per child.

The clonotype comes from a boy younger than 18 in good health. Sequencing used blood. The chain is built from TRBV7-9 and TRBJ1-2, with no clear D. CDR3 coding DNA: TGTGCCAGCAGCTTATCCCAGGAGGCGGACGCCTATGGCTACACCTTC. This encodes CASSLSQEADAYGYTF.